Below, one T cell receptor beta chain is given with its context. This sample was taken from a study of control samples from healthy donors and cancer patients. The protocol was immunoSEQ multiplex PCR, while the TCRdb copy is restricted to in-frame clones and leaves out a portion. This table has 150,000 or so clones, 85% to 95% appearing once. This CDR3 has 15 amino acids. CDR1 and CDR2 from the germline V gene are LNHDA and SQIVND (reference sequence). V lost 2 bases and J lost 3, with 13 bases in between. The V and J genes are TRBV19 and TRBJ1-1; the D is unclear. The receptor was derived from a man between 60 and 75 years old with colorectal cancer. The sequenced sample was PBMCs. The CDR3 sequence is CASSIKVWAYTEAFF. The CDR3 DNA is TGTGCCAGTAGTATAAAGGTGTGGGCATACACTGAAGCTTTCTTT.